This passage covers 17 T cell receptor beta chains from one sample sequenced in a study of cytomegalovirus exposure and HLA in healthy donors. This PCR relied on a set of 60 Vbeta primers and 13 Jbeta primers. The table came from immunoSEQ multiplex PCR; TCRdb's copy has only in-frame clones and leaves some out. Of tens of thousands of clones in the sample, about 66% were seen once. Material: PBMCs. The receptors were gathered from a man in his sixties in good health and CMV-seropositive.

The chain recombines TRBV6-5 with TRBJ1-1; TRBD1 matches 8 bases. V was pared by 0 bases and J by 8 bases, with 5 bases of the junction left unmatched. The CDR3 length is 14 residues. Germline CDR1 reads MNHEY; CDR2 reads SVGAGI. The CDR3 is CASSYSRTGWEAFF. CDR3 in DNA: TGTGCCAGCAGTTACTCAAGGACAGGGTGGGAAGCTTTCTTT.

This clone turned up a few times. V is TRBV27 and J is TRBJ1-2; tentatively, D is TRBD1 (6 bases). Per the germline V gene, CDR1 is MNHEY and CDR2 is SMNVEV (reference sequence). The CDR3 sequence is 17 residues long. V shed 4 bases and J shed 4 bases, with 22 bases lying between them. CDR3: CASSSVTQGALFYGYTF. The DNA of the CDR3 is TGTGCCAGCAGTTCCGTGACACAGGGAGCCTTATTCTATGGCTACACCTTC.

The V and J genes are TRBV6-5 and TRBJ1-1; tentative D call: TRBD1 (5 bases). Trimming removed 0 bases from V and 7 bases from J, with 9 bases in between. Looked up from germline, CDR1 is MNHEY and CDR2 is SVGAGI. The CDR3 has 13 amino acids. DNA of the CDR3: TGTGCCAGCAGTTACTCCAGGGTCCGTGAAGCTTTCTTT. It encodes CASSYSRVREAFF.

With regard to this clone: Germline is not matched at one junction end, which may reflect a read error. The same CDR3 arises from other DNA sequences in this sample as well. The rearrangement links TRBV6-6 to TRBJ2-7; weak D call: TRBD1 (5 bases). Germline V gene lookup returns CDR1 MNHNY and CDR2 SVGAGI (reference sequence). This CDR3 is built from 13 residues. CDR3 amino acids: CASSPAGSYEQYF. CDR3 sequence (DNA): TGTGCCAGCAGTCCCGCAGGGTCCTACGAGCAATACTTC.

The rearrangement joins TRBV11-2 to TRBJ2-7; TRBD2 agrees at 8 bases. The CDR3 consists of 16 residues. V trimming: 2 bases; J trimming: 9 bases; junction bases outside the gene matches: 15. Germline CDR1 is SGHAT and CDR2 is FQNNGV. The CDR3, as DNA: TGTGCCAGCAGCTTATCGGCCGGGGGGGAGGGCGCGGGGCAGTACTTC. Translating it yields CASSLSAGGEGAGQYF.

The table lists this clone with a count of one. The chain recombines TRBV27 with TRBJ1-5; TRBD1 matches 8 bases. With 2 bases clipped from V and 1 base from J, the junction kept 7 bases outside the gene matches. The CDR3 has 17 amino acids. Germline CDR1 MNHEY, CDR2 SMNVEV (reference sequence). The CDR3 DNA reads TGTGCCAGCAGTTTACTCCCGACAGGGGAGAGCAATCAGCCCCAGCATTTT. Translation: CASSLLPTGESNQPQHF.

The chain carries TRBV11-3 and TRBJ2-2; no reliable D call. The CDR3 loop spans 16 amino acids. Germline V gives CDR1 SGHNT, CDR2 YENEEA. Trimming removed 5 bases at V and 4 bases at J, with 17 bases between. The CDR3 reads CASSPQVFHFTGELFF. The CDR3 DNA follows: TGTGCCAGCAGCCCCCAGGTGTTTCACTTCACCGGGGAGCTGTTTTTT.

CDR3 loop: CASSRTPYGYTF. CDR3 nucleotides: TGTGCCAGTAGTAGGACACCCTATGGCTACACCTTC. The J gene is TRBJ1-2, the V gene TRBV19; D is perhaps TRBD1 (5 bases). This CDR3 contains 12 residues. Germline CDR1 and CDR2: LNHDA and SQIVND (reference sequence). The V and J ends lost 4 bases and 4 bases respectively, with 7 bases between them.

This clone was seen only once. Relative to the germline gene, one junction end is altered; a read error may explain this. The chain uses TRBV7-9 and TRBJ1-2, with no clear D. The CDR3 is 14 amino acids. Germline V gene lookup returns CDR1 SEHNR and CDR2 FQNEAQ (reference sequence). The CDR3 nucleotides read TGTGCCAGCAGCTTAGTGACGGCTAACTATGGCTACACCTTT. Protein: CASSLVTANYGYTF.

V and J are TRBV6-1 and TRBJ1-1, with D uncertain. This CDR3 is 13 amino acids long. V lost 4 bases to trimming and J lost 1 base, with 7 bases between them. The V gene's germline CDR1 is MNHNS and CDR2 SASEGT. The CDR3 bases are TGTGCCAGCAGTGTAGGAGGGAACACTGAAGCTTTCTTT. Amino acid sequence: CASSVGGNTEAFF.

DNA of the CDR3: TGTGCCAGCAGAGCAGGGGACATACACGAGCAGTACTTC. It specifies CASRAGDIHEQYF. The chain combines TRBV25-1 with TRBJ2-7; TRBD1 is a possible D gene (6 bases). Trimming shortened V by 6 bases and J by 5 bases, and 14 bases separated the two germline ends. The CDR3 is 13 amino acids. The germline V gene has CDR1 MGHDK and CDR2 SYGVNS.

The chain uses TRBV5-1 and TRBJ2-5, with D possibly matching TRBD1 (6 bases). V lost 0 bases, J lost 5 bases, and 11 bases lay in between. The germline CDR1 and CDR2 sequences are SGHRS and YFSETQ. This CDR3 spans 14 amino acids. Here the CDR3 DNA reads TGCGCCAGCAGCTTGGAAAACAGGGAGGAGACCCAGTACTTC. Amino acids: CASSLENREETQYF.

The chain combines TRBV6-5 with TRBJ1-6; 7 nucleotides agree with TRBD1. Per the germline V gene, CDR1 is MNHEY and CDR2 is SVGAGI. The CDR3 totals 16 residues. V lost 2 bases to trimming and J lost 6 bases; unmatched junction nucleotides: 7. The CDR3 DNA is TGTGCCAGCAGTTACACTCCGGGACAGACTAATTCACCCCTCCACTTT. Translation gives CASSYTPGQTNSPLHF.

In this sample, this clone turned up once. This rearrangement joins TRBV6-5 to TRBJ2-7; D is possibly TRBD2 (6 bases). From germline, CDR1 is MNHEY and CDR2 SVGAGI. Trimming cost V 6 bases and J 3 bases, with 9 bases left between them. The CDR3 runs 12 residues. CDR3 protein: CASRGGLYEQYF. DNA for the CDR3: TGTGCCAGCAGGGGGGGACTCTACGAGCAGTACTTC.

Only a few counts were recorded for this clone. The gene calls are TRBV19 and TRBJ1-5, with D perhaps matching TRBD1 (6 bases). Germline V gene data show CDR1 as LNHDA and CDR2 as SQIVND (reference sequence). Trimming pared 10 bases from V and 2 bases from J, leaving 12 bases between. The CDR3 is 13 residues long. CDR3 protein: CATTPGGNQPQHF. The CDR3 DNA sequence: TGTGCCACGACCCCAGGGGGCAATCAGCCCCAGCATTTT. Using reference TRBV19 and TRBJ1-5 for the parts outside the CDR3, the full variable domain is DGGITQSPKYLFRKEGQNVTLSCEQNLNHDAMYWYRQDPGQGLRLIYYSQIVNDFQKGDIAEGYSVSREKKESFPLTVTSAQKNPTAFYLCATTPGGNQPQHFGDGTRLSIL.

The gene calls are TRBV11-2 and TRBJ1-5; 9 bases map to TRBD1. Germline CDR1 is SGHAT and CDR2 is FQNNGV. CDR3 length equals 13 residues. V lost 4 bases and J lost 13; bases outside the gene matches: 8. The CDR3 region is CASSSTEGTGQHF. The CDR3 region has the DNA TGTGCCAGCAGCTCTACGGAAGGGACAGGGCAGCATTTT.

This rearrangement joins TRBV28 to TRBJ1-2, with D tentatively TRBD1 (5 bases). The CDR3 has 13 amino acids. Per germline, CDR1 MDHEN and CDR2 SYDVKM. The V and J ends lost 2 bases and 7 bases respectively, with 11 bases between them. The CDR3 here is CASSLIGEGGYTF. CDR3 bases: TGTGCCAGCAGTTTAATAGGGGAGGGTGGCTACACCTTC.